The 14 T cell receptor beta chains presented below share a single source sample, sequenced in a study of CD8+CD57+ T cells in acquired aplastic anemia. Researchers used genomic DNA as the template to profile TCR beta VDJ and CDR3. TCRdb re-analysed the reads in MiXCR, keeping a single row per CDR3 protein. Among about 160,000 distinct CDR3 sequences listed, roughly 43% were seen once. Patients who underwent sequencing had shown CD8+CD57+ cell expansion by flow cytometry. Sequencing was carried out using sorted CD4+, CD8+, or CD8+CD57+ T cells (not recorded which) from PBMCs. Receptors originate from a human donor with aplastic anemia.

This clonotype has just one count. This chain links TRBV9 with TRBJ2-1; D tentatively reads TRBD1 or TRBD2 (5 bases each). V lost 3 bases, J lost 5 bases, and 15 bases lay in between. The CDR3 extends over 15 amino acids. Germline loops: CDR1 SGDLS, CDR2 YYNGEE. In DNA, the CDR3 is TGTGCCAGCAGCGCGACCGGGACCCATCACAATGAGCAGTTCTTC. Residues: CASSATGTHHNEQFF.

The chain combines TRBV10-3 with TRBJ2-5; TRBD1 matches 9 bases. CDR1 and CDR2 from the germline V gene are ENHRY and SYGVKD. The CDR3 extends over 14 amino acids. The trim removed 10 bases at V and 7 bases at J, leaving 13 bases unmatched. The CDR3 nucleotides are TGTGCCACCTACTCCTCGACAGGGGGGGGGACCCAGTACTTC. Translation: CATYSSTGGGTQYF.

The chain combines TRBV29-1 with TRBJ2-7; TRBD2 matches 11 bases. CDR1 and CDR2 from the germline V gene are SQVTM and ANQGSEA. V was pared by 1 base and J by 2 bases, with 7 bases of the junction left unmatched. The CDR3 spans 16 residues. CDR3 loop: CSVEGLTSGTTYEQYF. CDR3 nucleotide sequence: TGCAGCGTTGAAGGCCTGACTAGCGGGACCACCTACGAGCAGTACTTC.

The V call is TRBV6-1, the J call TRBJ1-4; a possible D gene is TRBD1 (6 bases). Trimming took 6 bases from V and 7 from J, leaving 21 bases between them. Germline values: CDR1 MNHNS, CDR2 SASEGT. This CDR3 has 16 amino acids. CDR3 sequence: CASRPPQQGIGEKLFF. Here the CDR3 DNA reads TGTGCCAGCAGACCCCCACAACAGGGAATCGGTGAAAAACTGTTTTTT.

At least ten counts were recorded for this clonotype. The chain has TRBV30 and TRBJ2-5; no reliable D call. Germline CDR1 GTSNPN, CDR2 SVGIG (reference sequence). The CDR3 extends over 12 amino acids. Trimming removed 2 bases at V and 2 bases at J, with 6 bases between. The CDR3 spells CAWSSRQETQYF. CDR3 sequence (DNA): TGTGCCTGGAGTAGCCGACAAGAGACCCAGTACTTC.

V gene TRBV2 combines with J gene TRBJ1-6; TRBD1 matches 8 bases. The trim removed 4 bases at V and 10 bases at J, leaving 12 bases unmatched. Per the germline V gene, CDR1 is SNHLY and CDR2 is FYNNEI. CDR3 size: 16 residues. Here the CDR3 DNA reads TGTGCCAGCAGTGGTCAAGGACAGGGTGGACGGTCACCCCTCCACTTT. Translation: CASSGQGQGGRSPLHF. Full variable domain (missing parts from reference TRBV2 and TRBJ1-6): EPEVTQTPSHQVTQMGQEVILRCVPISNHLYFYWYRQILGQKVEFLVSFYNNEISEKSEIFDDQFSVERPDGSNFTLKIRSTKLEDSAMYFCASSGQGQGGRSPLHFGNGTRLTVT.

The count of this clonotype is one. This rearrangement joins TRBV20-1 to TRBJ2-7; tentative D call: TRBD2 (5 bases). CDR1 and CDR2 (germline): DFQATT, SNEGSKA (reference sequence). The CDR3 contains 16 residues. V was shortened by 1 base and J by 2 bases, with 18 bases between the two germline ends. The CDR3 coding sequence is TGCAGTGCTAGAGGGACTGAAAGGGTACCACCCTACGAGCAGTACTTC. Translating gives CSARGTERVPPYEQYF.

This clonotype was recorded once. The rearrangement joins TRBV20-1 to TRBJ1-1; 10 positions match TRBD1. The CDR3 consists of 12 residues. The germline gives CDR1 DFQATT, CDR2 SNEGSKA (reference sequence). This CDR3 is CSSTGGVTEAFF. CDR3 coding DNA: TGCAGCTCGACAGGGGGCGTCACTGAAGCTTTCTTT.

At least ten counts were recorded for this clonotype. This sequence joins TRBV30 and TRBJ1-5, with D perhaps TRBD1 (6 bases). This CDR3 contains 15 residues. Germline values: CDR1 GTSNPN, CDR2 SVGIG (reference sequence). V was pared by 0 bases and J by 5 bases, with 14 bases between. The CDR3 sequence is CAWSVTNRADQPQHF. Written as DNA, the CDR3 is TGTGCCTGGAGTGTGACAAACAGGGCGGATCAGCCCCAGCATTTT.

This clonotype has ten or more counts. The rearrangement uses TRBV5-1 and TRBJ1-1; D is uncertain. With 8 bases removed from V and 7 bases from J, the gap between germline ends came to 21 bases. The CDR3 contains 14 residues. The germline V gene encodes CDR1 SGHRS and CDR2 YFSETQ. Written as DNA, the CDR3 is TGCGCCAGTACTCCTAGCAGCACGCAAGGTGAAGCTTTCTTT. Amino acids: CASTPSSTQGEAFF.

The chain couples TRBV30 to TRBJ1-1; D remains ambiguous. The CDR3 is made up of 14 amino acids. In germline, CDR1 is GTSNPN, CDR2 SVGIG (reference sequence). Trimming removed 3 bases at V and 1 base at J, with 12 bases between. CDR3 sequence reads: CAWRAGIPNTEAFF. CDR3 sequence (DNA): TGTGCCTGGAGGGCCGGCATCCCGAACACTGAAGCTTTCTTT.

This clonotype was detected ten times or more. V is TRBV12-3 or TRBV12-4 and J is TRBJ2-5, with D unresolved. Trimming cost V 0 bases and J 5 bases, with 10 bases left between them. The CDR3 has 14 residues. In nucleotides, the CDR3 is TGTGCCAGCAGTTTAGCGCAAAGGAAGGAGACCCAGTACTTC. Its protein is CASSLAQRKETQYF.

This sequence joins TRBV7-9 and TRBJ2-5; 9 bases align to TRBD2. CDR1 is SEHNR, CDR2 FQNEAQ, per germline (reference sequence). V lost 1 base to trimming and J lost 7 bases; unmatched junction nucleotides: 10. The CDR3 length is 16 residues. CDR3 loop: CASSLGGGGGYGTQYF. Written as DNA, the CDR3 is TGTGCCAGCAGCTTAGGCGGCGGGGGGGGGTATGGGACCCAGTACTTC. Combining the CDR3 with reference TRBV7-9 and TRBJ2-5 gives the whole variable domain DTGVSQNPRHKITKRGQNVTFRCDPISEHNRLYWYRQTLGQGPEFLTYFQNEAQLEKSRLLSDRFSAERPKGSFSTLEIQRTEQGDSAMYLCASSLGGGGGYGTQYFGPGTRLLVL.

The gene calls are TRBV18 and TRBJ2-3; the D is unclear. The germline V gene encodes CDR1 KGHSH and CDR2 LQKENI. The CDR3 is 15 amino acids. V lost 4 bases to trimming and J lost 1 base, with 12 bases between them. The CDR3 DNA reads as TGTGCCAGCTCACGGGGTCAAGTCGGCACAGATACGCAGTATTTT. This gives the protein CASSRGQVGTDTQYF.